The next 8 T cell receptor beta chains were all read from a single sample in a study of post-analysis software for immune sequencing data. Which antigens these TCRs recognize remains unknown. Each TCR beta cDNA library carried unique molecular identifiers. Using its own MiXCR run on the PCR reads, TCRdb lists one record per CDR3 protein. The sample holds 750,000 to 950,000 distinct CDR3 sequences, approximately 50% seen once. Study-wide points: Comparison of patients with controls showed about 5 TRBV segments more frequent in patients, TRBV5-6, TRBV5-1 and TRBV20-1 among them.

Sample: blood. The receptors stem from a girl aged 5 to 17 with multiple sclerosis.

The V gene is TRBV29-1, the J gene TRBJ2-1; possible D gene TRBD1, 5 bases. The V and J ends lost 7 bases and 5 bases respectively, with 9 bases between them. Germline CDR1 reads SQVTM; CDR2 reads ANQGSEA. CDR3 size: 11 residues. The CDR3 bases are TGCAGCGCTGGACACCACAATGAGCAGTTCTTC. This sequence encodes CSAGHHNEQFF.

Of note for this clonotype: At one end the junction does not follow the germline gene, possibly because of a read error. The DNA of the CDR3 is TGTGCCTGCTCACCTCGCGTAGGGGGCGCTTTGGGCTCACCCCTCCACTTT. This sequence encodes CACSPRVGGALGSPLHF. This chain joins TRBV18 and TRBJ1-6; 7 bases are shared with TRBD1. CDR3 length: 17 residues. Looked up from germline, CDR1 is KGHSH and CDR2 is LQKENI.

This clonotype was detected only a few times. The rearrangement joins TRBV14 to TRBJ2-6; 7 bases match TRBD1. Germline V lookup: CDR1 SGHDN, CDR2 FVKESK. There are 17 residues in the CDR3. V gave up 7 bases and J gave up 2 bases; unmatched junction bases: 11. In DNA, the CDR3 is TGTGCCAGCAACCCCAGACAGGGTTTCCCTGGGGCCAACGTCCTGACTTTC. The encoded protein is CASNPRQGFPGANVLTF.

This rearrangement joins TRBV6-6 to TRBJ2-7; TRBD2 matches 8 bases. This CDR3 is 17 amino acids long. V lost 2 bases and J lost 1; bases outside the gene matches: 10. Germline V gene sequence: CDR1 MNHNY, CDR2 SVGAGI (reference sequence). The CDR3 loop is CASSYTRGTRWSYEQYF. In DNA, the CDR3 is TGTGCCAGCAGTTACACAAGAGGGACTAGATGGTCCTACGAGCAGTACTTC.

The genes are TRBV4-1 and TRBJ2-1, with TRBD2 identical over 8 bases. Trimming took 3 bases from V and 4 from J; bases not matched to a gene: 5. CDR1 is MGHRA and CDR2 is YSYEKL in the germline V gene. This CDR3 is built from 15 residues. The CDR3 DNA follows: TGCGCCAGCAGCCATCAGGGCGGGGGGTACAATGAGCAGTTCTTC. It yields the protein CASSHQGGGYNEQFF.

This clonotype was seen only a few times. The chain employs TRBV28 and TRBJ2-5; no clear D gene. CDR3 length: 14 amino acids. The germline V gene encodes CDR1 MDHEN and CDR2 SYDVKM. Trimming removed 4 bases from V and 1 base from J, with 10 bases in between. As DNA, the CDR3 is TGTGCCAGCAGTTCCCCCGACGGCCAAGAGACCCAGTACTTC. This translates into CASSSPDGQETQYF.

The rearrangement links TRBV20-1 to TRBJ1-1, with a weak D call TRBD1 (6 bases). Germline V CDR1 and CDR2: DFQATT, SNEGSKA (reference sequence). Trimming took off 3 bases at V and 5 bases at J, with 13 bases between the two ends. This CDR3 has 13 amino acids. This CDR3 is CSASGGAVTEAFF. CDR3 in DNA: TGCAGTGCTAGTGGGGGCGCGGTTACTGAAGCTTTCTTT.

Of note for this clonotype: One end of the junction does not line up with germline, which may come from a read error. The rearrangement uses TRBV7-7 and TRBJ2-3, with TRBD2 matching 11 bases. CDR3 length equals 16 residues. CDR1 and CDR2 from the germline V gene are SSHAT and FNYEAQ (reference sequence). The CDR3: CASSSQLAGDIDTQYF. The CDR3 DNA reads as TGTGCTAGCAGCTCTCAACTAGCGGGAGATATAGATACGCAGTATTTT.